This T cell receptor (beta chain) originates from a study of T cells expressing NK-cell markers. Findings and caveats of the study: For a handful of donors, these clonotypes were likewise the leading ones in the CD3+CD56-NKG2C+ fraction.

A word on this clonotype: No antigen is known for it.

TCRdb reanalyzed the 5' RACE reads, giving one entry per CDR3 protein sequence and no DNA. This sample lists 500,000 to 700,000 distinct CDR3 sequences; its ten largest clones have approximately 4%. Germline V gives CDR1 SEHNR, CDR2 FQNEAQ (reference sequence). CDR3 length: 16 residues. The clonotype was recovered from a man between 18 and 35 years old in good health. The chain employs TRBV7-9 and TRBJ2-2; the TCRdb call, TRBD1, lacks DNA for checking. Sequencing was carried out using blood T cells: a sorted CD56 or NKG2C T cell subset, CD4+ or CD8+ T cells, or bulk PBMC T cells (not recorded which). This chain's CDR3 is CASSGFGTANTGELFF. The full variable domain, with the rest looked up from reference TRBV7-9 and TRBJ2-2, is DTGVSQNPRHKITKRGQNVTFRCDPISEHNRLYWYRQTLGQGPEFLTYFQNEAQLEKSRLLSDRFSAERPKGSFSTLEIQRTEQGDSAMYLCASSGFGTANTGELFFGEGSRLTVL.